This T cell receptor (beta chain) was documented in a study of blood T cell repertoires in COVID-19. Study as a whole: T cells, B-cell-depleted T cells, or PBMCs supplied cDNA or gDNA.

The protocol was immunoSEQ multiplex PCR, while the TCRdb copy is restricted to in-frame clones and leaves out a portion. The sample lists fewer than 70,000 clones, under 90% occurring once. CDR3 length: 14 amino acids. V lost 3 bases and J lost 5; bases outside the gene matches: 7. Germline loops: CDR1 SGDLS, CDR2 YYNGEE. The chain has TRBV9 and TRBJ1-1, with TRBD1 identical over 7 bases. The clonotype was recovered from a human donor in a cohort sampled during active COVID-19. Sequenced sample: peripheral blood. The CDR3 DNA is TGTGCCAGCAGCGAGGCCGACAGGGCTACTGAAGCTTTCTTT. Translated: CASSEADRATEAFF.